The text below deals with one T cell receptor beta chain. Its antigen remains unknown. The data stem from a study of shared clonotypes between healthy human individuals. Study-wide results and limits: Generation probabilities were higher for clonotypes shared across all four sorted-subset donors than for unshared ones.

Division of CD4+ cells produced a CD45RA+ naive subset and a CD45RA-negative memory subset. Produced via immunoSEQ multiplex PCR; TCRdb's table is partial and in-frame only. Of about 2 million clones listed, 95% are singletons. Germline lookup yields CDR1 SGHAT and CDR2 FQNNGV. V was trimmed by 5 bases and J by 2 bases, leaving 15 bases between them. This CDR3 region has 15 residues. The clonotype was recovered from a man between 18 and 29 years old in good health. What was sequenced was naive CD4+ T cells sorted from blood. This sample's subset: CD45RA+ positively selected. The V call is TRBV11-2, the J call TRBJ1-2; weak D call: TRBD1 (5 bases). CDR3 in amino acids: CASSGGLNQNYGYTF. The CDR3 coding sequence is TGTGCCAGCAGCGGGGGACTCAATCAGAACTATGGCTACACCTTC.